The 10 T cell receptor beta chains given below trace back to one sample, sequenced in a study of blood T cell repertoires in COVID-19. Here immunoSEQ multiplex PCR was the method, and the copy in TCRdb shows in-frame clones only, minus some. This table holds 150,000 or so clones, around 85% found once. The sequencing input was peripheral blood. Receptors were obtained from a human donor with acute or convalescent COVID-19. The donor label of this sample is uncertain.

The chain recombines TRBV6-5 with TRBJ1-1, with 7 bases lining up with TRBD1. Trimming cost V 8 bases and J 8 bases; bases outside gene matches: 8. This CDR3 comprises 12 residues. Germline CDR1 is MNHEY and CDR2 is SVGAGI. In nucleotides, the CDR3 is TGTGCCAGCGGGGGACAGCCTCTAGAAGCTTTCTTT. Translation gives CASGGQPLEAFF.

This clone showed up many times. The chain employs TRBV4-1 and TRBJ1-2; 8 bases match TRBD1. Germline V gene lookup returns CDR1 MGHRA and CDR2 YSYEKL. CDR3 length equals 12 residues. V shed 8 bases and J 4 bases; nucleotides not matched to a gene: 3. CDR3 in DNA: TGCGCCAGCCGGACAGGGACCTATGGCTACACCTTC. As protein: CASRTGTYGYTF.

The V and J genes are TRBV5-1 and TRBJ1-5, with D maybe TRBD1 (6 bases). CDR3 length equals 14 residues. Trimming cost V 4 bases and J 5 bases, with 13 bases left between them. Germline loops: CDR1 SGHRS, CDR2 YFSETQ. The DNA for the CDR3 is TGCGCCAGCAGCATCCACAGGGATGATCAGCCCCAGCATTTT. Amino acids: CASSIHRDDQPQHF.

The CDR3: CATSTRRTYEQYF. The CDR3 DNA reads as TGTGCCACCAGCACCCGGCGGACCTACGAGCAGTACTTC. This chain links TRBV15 with TRBJ2-7; D not certain. The CDR3 extends over 13 amino acids. CDR1 is LNHNV, CDR2 YYDKDF, per germline (reference sequence). V gave up 4 bases and J gave up 2 bases, with 9 bases separating them.

The chain is built from TRBV7-9 and TRBJ1-5; D possibly corresponds to TRBD1 (6 bases). Germline V lookup: CDR1 SEHNR, CDR2 FQNEAQ (reference sequence). The CDR3 has 15 amino acids. Deletions cut 1 base from V and 2 bases from J, with 9 bases between. This CDR3 reads CASSLDRAGNQPQHF. The CDR3 region has the DNA TGTGCCAGCAGCTTAGACAGGGCAGGCAATCAGCCCCAGCATTTT.

The chain has TRBV5-1 and TRBJ2-7; TRBD1 agrees at 7 bases. CDR1 and CDR2 from the germline V gene are SGHRS and YFSETQ. The CDR3 runs 14 residues. With 2 bases clipped from V and 1 base from J, the junction kept 3 bases outside the gene matches. The CDR3 coding sequence is TGCGCCAGCAGCTTCCAACAGGGGTCCTACGAGCAGTACTTC. Protein product: CASSFQQGSYEQYF.

The chain recombines TRBV4-3 with TRBJ2-3; 8 bases align to TRBD1. CDR3 size: 17 residues. Germline values: CDR1 LGHNA, CDR2 YSLEER. V lost 0 bases and J lost 4; bases outside the gene matches: 9. CDR3 sequence: CASSQDPHRGSSDTQYF. CDR3 nucleotide sequence: TGCGCCAGCAGCCAAGATCCCCACAGGGGGAGTTCAGATACGCAGTATTTT.

The chain couples TRBV11-2 to TRBJ1-3; 7 bases are shared with TRBD1. Germline V gives CDR1 SGHAT, CDR2 FQNNGV. The V gene end was trimmed by 2 bases and the J gene end by 0 bases; junction bases not matched to a gene: 10. The CDR3 runs to 18 residues. CDR3: CASSLTGVNPYSGNTIYF. CDR3 nucleotides: TGTGCCAGCAGCTTAACAGGGGTCAATCCTTACTCTGGAAACACCATATATTTT.

This chain joins TRBV2 and TRBJ2-1; 8 bases line up with TRBD1. The trim removed 8 bases at V and 7 bases at J, leaving 10 bases unmatched. CDR1 is SNHLY and CDR2 is FYNNEI in the germline V gene. The CDR3 totals 14 residues. The chain's CDR3 is CASRRDRQPNEQFF. CDR3 coding DNA: TGTGCCAGCCGCCGGGACAGGCAACCTAATGAGCAGTTCTTC.

This clone has only a few counts. CDR3 in amino acids: CAIRTVVNTEAFF. The CDR3 bases are TGTGCCATCAGGACAGTGGTGAACACTGAAGCTTTCTTT. The gene calls are TRBV10-3 and TRBJ1-1; D may be TRBD1 (5 bases). CDR3 length: 13 amino acids. V gave up 6 bases and J gave up 0 bases, with 8 bases separating them. CDR1 and CDR2 from the germline V gene are ENHRY and SYGVKD.